The 23 T cell receptor beta chains in this list originate from one sample, sequenced in a study of T cells in Graves' hyperthyroidism and ophthalmopathy. TCR beta CDR3 regions were amplified from RNA. Primed by the HTBI set, a first-round RT-PCR was run on the TCR CDR3. TCRdb called the multiplex PCR reads again in MiXCR, with one record for every CDR3 protein. The table has 350,000 to 400,000 distinct CDR3 sequences, around a sixth seen once; the top ten hold over 35%. The sequenced sample consisted of blood. The receptors stem from a man aged 18 to 30 with Graves' ophthalmopathy.

This clonotype was detected a few times. The chain joins TRBV20-1 to TRBJ2-5; 8 nucleotides match TRBD1. Germline loops: CDR1 DFQATT, CDR2 SNEGSKA (reference sequence). This CDR3 is 14 amino acids long. The J segment lost 1 base and the V segment lost 2 bases, leaving 3 bases of the junction unmatched. CDR3 amino acids: CSARQGALQETQYF. The DNA of the CDR3 is TGCAGTGCTAGACAGGGGGCGCTCCAAGAGACCCAGTACTTC.

This clonotype was seen ten or more times. V is TRBV2 and J is TRBJ1-5; D may be TRBD1 (6 bases). From germline, CDR1 is SNHLY and CDR2 FYNNEI. The V end was cut by 4 bases, the J end by 6 bases, with 16 bases between. The CDR3 covers 15 residues. The CDR3 bases are TGTGCCAGCAGTGGCGAACAGGGAATGGGTCAGCCCCAGCATTTT. This translates into CASSGEQGMGQPQHF.

This clonotype was detected ten times or more. CDR3 bases: TGTGCCAGCAGTCACGCGGAGGGAGGCTATGGCTACACCTTC. It encodes CASSHAEGGYGYTF. The chain carries TRBV12-3 or TRBV12-4 and TRBJ1-2; D gene ambiguous. This CDR3 contains 14 residues. With 5 bases removed from V and 4 bases from J, the gap between germline ends came to 14 bases.

In its sample, this clonotype was seen a few times. V gene TRBV6-6 combines with J gene TRBJ2-3; perhaps D is TRBD1 or TRBD2 (5 bases each). The CDR3 loop spans 16 amino acids. Germline CDR1 and CDR2: MNHNY and SVGAGI (reference sequence). Between the trimmed V and J ends, which lost 4 bases and 2 bases, there was a span of 16 bases. The CDR3 DNA reads TGTGCCAGCAGTTCGGGGCTAATAGCGTTCACAGATACGCAGTATTTT. It encodes CASSSGLIAFTDTQYF.

A few counts support this clonotype. This chain uses TRBV18 with TRBJ1-4; 9 bases map to TRBD1. Losses at the gene ends were 6 bases for V and 6 bases for J; bases not matched to a gene: 8. Per germline, CDR1 KGHSH and CDR2 LQKENI. This CDR3 is 15 amino acids long. This chain's CDR3 is CASSSYRTGDEKLFF. CDR3 DNA sequence: TGTGCCAGCTCGTCCTATAGGACAGGGGATGAAAAACTGTTTTTT.

This clonotype was seen repeatedly, ten times or more. This chain links TRBV12-3 or TRBV12-4 with TRBJ2-2; the D is unclear. The CDR3 is made up of 11 amino acids. V was trimmed by 3 bases and J by 8 bases, leaving 4 bases between them. The CDR3 spells CASSFLGELFF. Here the CDR3 DNA reads TGTGCCAGCAGTTTTTTAGGGGAGCTGTTTTTT.

This clonotype occurred many times. This chain joins TRBV7-8 and TRBJ2-7, with 7 bases aligning to TRBD1. V was clipped by 4 bases and J by 1 base; unmatched bases: 4. CDR3 length equals 14 residues. Germline CDR1 is SGHVS and CDR2 is FQNEAQ. CDR3 bases: TGTGCCAGCAGCTGGCGACAGGGATCCTACGAGCAGTACTTC. Its protein product is CASSWRQGSYEQYF. Variable domain in full (rest from reference TRBV7-8 and TRBJ2-7): GAGVSQSPRYKVAKRGQDVALRCDPISGHVSLFWYQQALGQGPEFLTYFQNEAQLDKSGLPSDRFFAERPEGSVSTLKIQRTQQEDSAVYLCASSWRQGSYEQYFGPGTRLTVT.

The chain is built from TRBV28 and TRBJ2-7, with D hard to call. With 6 bases removed from V and 4 bases from J, the gap between germline ends came to 10 bases. This CDR3 has 12 amino acids. Germline V gives CDR1 MDHEN, CDR2 SYDVKM. The CDR3 sequence is CASSHTPYEQYF. As DNA, the CDR3 is TGTGCCAGCAGCCATACTCCTTACGAGCAGTACTTC.

This clonotype was found many times. The rearrangement uses TRBV6-1 and TRBJ2-7, with D possibly TRBD1 on 6 matching bases. V was cut by 7 bases and J by 3 bases, with 22 bases left in between. Germline CDR1 is MNHNS and CDR2 is SASEGT. The CDR3 sequence is 16 residues long. CDR3 in amino acids: CASTSGNHRDRYEQYF. CDR3 coding DNA: TGTGCCAGCACTTCCGGCAATCACAGGGATCGCTACGAGCAGTACTTC.

This clonotype was recorded at least ten times. This chain uses TRBV7-8 with TRBJ2-5, with 7 bases fitting TRBD2. CDR1 is SGHVS, CDR2 FQNEAQ, per germline. CDR3 length: 16 residues. The junction had 13 bases not matched to a gene; V was cut back by 5 bases and J by 4 bases. This chain's CDR3 is CASSDPRASGGETQYF. In DNA, the CDR3 is TGTGCCAGCAGCGACCCCCGGGCCTCGGGAGGAGAGACCCAGTACTTC.

This clonotype occurred a few times. This chain joins TRBV12-3 or TRBV12-4 and TRBJ1-1; 7 bases fit TRBD1. This CDR3 is 15 amino acids long. Unmatched junction bases numbered 8, after V lost 3 bases and J lost 4 bases. The CDR3 bases are TGTGCCAGCAGTTTCTTCTGGGCAGGGGGCACTGAAGCTTTCTTT. As protein: CASSFFWAGGTEAFF.

This clonotype was recorded many times. The rearrangement uses TRBV28 and TRBJ2-1; TRBD1 or TRBD2 may be the D gene (5 bases each). The V and J ends lost 5 bases and 7 bases respectively, with 18 bases between them. Germline CDR1 reads MDHEN; CDR2 reads SYDVKM. The CDR3 runs 15 residues. The CDR3 DNA sequence: TGTGCCAGCAGTCCGCCGGGTGGGGGTGGGAATGAGCAGTTCTTC. Translated: CASSPPGGGGNEQFF.

Only one count was recorded for this clonotype. The rearrangement joins TRBV10-3 to TRBJ1-2; 9 bases match TRBD1. The CDR3 is made up of 15 amino acids. Germline assignment: CDR1 ENHRY and CDR2 SYGVKD. V was clipped by 3 bases and J by 4 bases; unmatched bases: 6. CDR3 DNA: TGTGCCATCAGTGACGGCGGGACAGGGCCCTATGGCTACACCTTC. It codes for CAISDGGTGPYGYTF.

This clonotype was counted ten times or more. This chain connects TRBV9 to TRBJ1-6; D not certain. V lost 3 bases, J lost 7 bases, and 14 bases lay in between. This CDR3 spans 15 amino acids. Germline values: CDR1 SGDLS, CDR2 YYNGEE. CDR3 amino acids: CASSETHGPNSPLHF. Here the CDR3 DNA reads TGTGCCAGCAGCGAAACACACGGCCCGAATTCACCCCTCCACTTT.

This clonotype was detected a few times. The chain combines TRBV7-9 with TRBJ1-3; D not certain. V gave up 4 bases and J gave up 2 bases, with 9 bases separating them. Germline V gene sequence: CDR1 SEHNR, CDR2 FQNEAQ (reference sequence). CDR3 size: 14 residues. The CDR3 sequence is CASSSIGAGNTIYF. The CDR3 DNA is TGTGCCAGCAGCTCCATTGGGGCTGGAAACACCATATATTTT.

This clonotype was counted only a few times. This chain connects TRBV11-2 to TRBJ2-2, with a tentative D call TRBD1 (6 bases). The V end was cut by 5 bases, the J end by 4 bases, with 11 bases between. CDR3 length: 14 amino acids. CDR1 is SGHAT, CDR2 FQNNGV, per germline. CDR3: CASSGRQVTGELFF. CDR3 nucleotide sequence: TGTGCCAGCAGCGGGCGACAGGTCACCGGGGAGCTGTTTTTT. Combining the CDR3 with reference TRBV11-2 and TRBJ2-2 gives the whole variable domain EAGVAQSPRYKIIEKRQSVAFWCNPISGHATLYWYQQILGQGPKLLIQFQNNGVVDDSQLPKDRFSAERLKGVDSTLKIQPAKLEDSAVYLCASSGRQVTGELFFGEGSRLTVL.

In its sample, this clonotype was seen a few times. This chain links TRBV4-1 with TRBJ2-7, with TRBD1 identical over 8 bases. The germline gives CDR1 MGHRA, CDR2 YSYEKL. V shed 2 bases and J 4 bases; nucleotides not matched to a gene: 10. This CDR3 is built from 16 residues. The CDR3 region has the DNA TGCGCCAGCAGCCAATCCGCCCCAGGGGGCGGGTACGAGCAGTACTTC. This gives the protein CASSQSAPGGGYEQYF.

Here the CDR3 DNA reads TGTGCCAGCAGCATCTCGGGTCACTTGGGTAATTCACCCCTCCACTTT. Protein sequence: CASSISGHLGNSPLHF. V gene TRBV9 combines with J gene TRBJ1-6; D gene ambiguous. Deletions cut 4 bases from V and 6 bases from J, with 17 bases between. Germline CDR1 reads SGDLS; CDR2 reads YYNGEE. The CDR3 spans 16 residues.

The table lists this clonotype with a few counts. This chain joins TRBV29-1 and TRBJ2-1; 9 bases align to TRBD1. The germline V gene encodes CDR1 SQVTM and CDR2 ANQGSEA. The CDR3 extends over 14 amino acids. With 6 bases clipped from V and 7 bases from J, the junction kept 10 bases outside the gene matches. The CDR3 DNA reads as TGCAGCGTCCCCGGGACAGGGATGATAAATGAGCAGTTCTTC. Amino acids: CSVPGTGMINEQFF.

This chain uses TRBV2 with TRBJ2-2; unclear D gene. Trimming cost V 8 bases and J 3 bases, with 7 bases left between them. Germline CDR1 is SNHLY and CDR2 is FYNNEI. This CDR3 comprises 12 residues. The CDR3 coding sequence is TGTGCCAGCGACAAGTACACCGGGGAGCTGTTTTTT. Translated: CASDKYTGELFF.

In its sample, this clonotype was seen many times. J is TRBJ2-7 and V is TRBV28; D remains unclear. The CDR3 covers 13 residues. The V end lost 6 bases, the J end lost 3 bases, and 12 bases lay between the germline ends. Germline CDR1 is MDHEN and CDR2 is SYDVKM. CDR3 amino acids: CASSKSDIYEQYF. CDR3 nucleotides: TGTGCCAGCAGCAAGAGTGACATCTACGAGCAGTACTTC.

This clonotype was recorded many times. This chain links TRBV3-1 with TRBJ1-4; 10 bases agree with TRBD1. J was trimmed by 8 bases and V by 4 bases; bases with no gene match: 7. CDR1 is LGHDT and CDR2 is YNNKEL in the germline V gene (reference sequence). The CDR3 has 15 residues. CDR3 in DNA: TGTGCCAGCAGCCTCGGACAGGGGGAAAGGGAAAAACTGTTTTTT. It codes for CASSLGQGEREKLFF.

This clonotype was counted ten times or more. This rearrangement joins TRBV7-9 to TRBJ2-5, with a tentative D call TRBD2 (7 bases). The CDR3 extends over 15 amino acids. The germline V gene encodes CDR1 SEHNR and CDR2 FQNEAQ (reference sequence). V lost 5 bases to trimming and J lost 4 bases, with 17 bases between them. The DNA for the CDR3 is TGTGCCAGCAGCGGGGGGGCCGGGGAAAGAGAGACCCAGTACTTC. Amino acid sequence: CASSGGAGERETQYF.